Below are 8 T cell receptor beta chains sequenced from a single sample in a study of response to subunit inactivated influenza vaccine. TCRdb re-derived calls from the RT-PCR reads in MiXCR, one entry per CDR3 protein. The sample comprises about 800,000 distinct CDR3 sequences, 21% of which are singletons, and around 9.6% rests with the top ten. The sample consisted of PBMCs from blood, taken roughly 5 days after vaccination. The receptors were gathered from a man aged 50 to 60 who received an inactivated influenza vaccine.

This clonotype was detected only a few times. This rearrangement joins TRBV11-2 to TRBJ2-2; D is perhaps TRBD2 (7 bases). Germline CDR1 and CDR2: SGHAT and FQNNGV. The CDR3 is 18 amino acids. Trimming took 5 bases from V and 4 from J, leaving 23 bases between them. The CDR3 nucleotides read TGTGCCAGCAGCACAAGGGGGGGGCCTGGCTCGGGCACCGGGGAGCTGTTTTTT. Translation gives CASSTRGGPGSGTGELFF.

The chain is built from TRBV20-1 and TRBJ2-7; the D is unclear. Trimming stripped 6 bases from V and 2 bases from J, with 26 bases between. The CDR3 totals 17 residues. Germline loops: CDR1 DFQATT, CDR2 SNEGSKA (reference sequence). The CDR3 reads CSARKGQSFLDTYEQYF. CDR3 in DNA: TGCAGTGCCAGAAAGGGCCAGTCATTCTTAGACACCTACGAGCAGTACTTC.

CDR3: CASSPSRGFYEQYF. The CDR3 DNA is TGTGCCAGCAGCCCCAGCAGGGGTTTTTACGAGCAGTACTTC. The genes are TRBV9 and TRBJ2-7; D is perhaps TRBD1 (6 bases). The length of the CDR3 is 14 residues. CDR1 and CDR2 (germline): SGDLS, YYNGEE. V lost 4 bases and J lost 4, with 15 bases in between.

This clonotype was observed a handful of times. The chain couples TRBV20-1 to TRBJ2-1; 9 bases fit TRBD2. This CDR3 has 12 amino acids. Germline CDR1 is DFQATT and CDR2 is SNEGSKA (reference sequence). V lost 4 bases to trimming and J lost 8 bases; unmatched junction nucleotides: 3. The DNA of the CDR3 is TGCAGTGCTAAGCGGGAGGTCTATGAGCAGTTCTTC. Protein sequence: CSAKREVYEQFF.

The chain uses TRBV11-2 and TRBJ2-5, with 7 bases identical to TRBD2. V gave up 5 bases and J gave up 5 bases; unmatched junction bases: 14. The CDR3 spans 16 residues. CDR1 is SGHAT, CDR2 FQNNGV, per germline. The CDR3 coding sequence is TGTGCCAGCAGCCAAAGACTAGCAGAGGTCGTCGAGACCCAGTACTTC. Amino acids: CASSQRLAEVVETQYF.

This clonotype was picked up a small number of times. This sequence joins TRBV7-6 and TRBJ2-3; the D gene is possibly TRBD1 (6 bases). Germline V lookup: CDR1 SGHVS, CDR2 FNYEAQ. The CDR3 sequence is 16 residues long. V lost 5 bases and J lost 0, with 15 bases in between. CDR3 nucleotides: TGTGCCAGCAGCGACCAGGGGCCGGTAAGCACAGATACGCAGTATTTT. It yields the protein CASSDQGPVSTDTQYF. Supplemented by reference TRBV7-6 and TRBJ2-3, the full variable domain reads GAGVSQSPRYKVTKRGQDVALRCDPISGHVSLYWYRQALGQGPEFLTYFNYEAQQDKSGLPNDRFSAERPEGSISTLTIQRTEQRDSAMYRCASSDQGPVSTDTQYFGPGTRLTVL.

This chain links TRBV4-3 with TRBJ2-1, with D perhaps TRBD1 or TRBD2 (6 bases each). The CDR3 consists of 16 residues. Trimming shortened V by 3 bases and J by 0 bases, and 12 bases separated the two germline ends. From germline, CDR1 is LGHNA and CDR2 YSLEER. The CDR3 loop is CASSHGGASSYNEQFF. DNA of the CDR3: TGCGCCAGCAGCCACGGGGGCGCGAGCTCCTACAATGAGCAGTTCTTC.

In its sample, this clonotype was seen a few times. V is TRBV4-1 and J is TRBJ2-2; possible D gene TRBD2, 6 bases. The CDR3 has 16 residues. Germline loops: CDR1 MGHRA, CDR2 YSYEKL. V lost 0 bases to trimming and J lost 2 bases, with 10 bases between them. The CDR3: CASSQEEGLNTGELFF. CDR3 in DNA: TGCGCCAGCAGCCAAGAAGAGGGACTTAACACCGGGGAGCTGTTTTTT.